The 9 T cell receptor beta chains below were found in one sample sequenced in a study of blood T cells in healthy people across ages. For the second PCR, which ran for 7 to 11 cycles, a sample-barcoded 5' primer and a J-beta primer mix were used. TCRdb itself ran the 5' RACE reads through MiXCR, one entry per CDR3 protein. The sample contains about 570,000 distinct CDR3 sequences, approximately 27% of which appear only once. What was sequenced was blood. Receptors were obtained from a woman in her seventies in good health.

J is TRBJ2-5 and V is TRBV6-2 or TRBV6-3, with 7 bases lining up with TRBD1. The DNA end is a closer match to TRBJ2-7, so the J assignment may be wrong. CDR1 and CDR2 (germline): MNHEY, SVGEGT. The CDR3 extends over 15 amino acids. For the CDR3, the DNA is TGTGCCAGCAGTTCCAGGGGGACATTATCCTACGAGCAGTACTTC. Its translation: CASSSRGTLSYEQYF.

V is TRBV30 and J is TRBJ2-4; 7 bases align to TRBD1. The CDR3 contains 14 residues. Trimming removed 0 bases from V and 7 bases from J; junction bases left unmatched: 6. Germline V CDR1 and CDR2: GTSNPN, SVGIG (reference sequence). The CDR3 nucleotides read TGTGCCTGGAGTGTAAAGGGGACAGCTAACATTCAGTACTTC. Amino acid sequence: CAWSVKGTANIQYF.

This clonotype was observed a handful of times. The chain links TRBV5-1 to TRBJ2-2; 8 nucleotides match TRBD1. The germline V gene encodes CDR1 SGHRS and CDR2 YFSETQ. The CDR3 runs to 15 residues. J gave up 2 bases and V 4 bases, and 4 bases lay outside the gene matches. CDR3 bases: TGCGCCAGCAGCAAAGGACAGGGTAACACCGGGGAGCTGTTTTTT. This gives the protein CASSKGQGNTGELFF.

This sequence joins TRBV6-5 and TRBJ2-7, with D possibly being TRBD1 (6 bases). V lost 0 bases, J lost 2 bases, and 11 bases lay in between. The CDR3 loop spans 15 amino acids. Looked up from germline, CDR1 is MNHEY and CDR2 is SVGAGI. The CDR3 spells CASSYSSTGPYEQYF. The CDR3 nucleotides read TGTGCCAGCAGTTACTCGTCAACAGGGCCCTACGAGCAGTACTTC.

In its sample, this clonotype was seen a few times. In nucleotides, the CDR3 is TGTGCCAGCAGCCCCCCCGGGAGTGGGGAGCAGTTCTTC. Translating it yields CASSPPGSGEQFF. The chain couples TRBV2 to TRBJ2-5, with D perhaps matching TRBD2 (6 bases). Judging by the DNA end, TRBJ2-1 fits better; the J call may be wrong. CDR1 and CDR2 from the germline V gene are SNHLY and FYNNEI. CDR3 length: 13 residues.

J is TRBJ2-3 and V is TRBV30, with 9 bases lining up with TRBD2. Looked up from germline, CDR1 is GTSNPN and CDR2 is SVGIG (reference sequence). After removal of 4 bases from V and 2 bases from J, the junction contained 4 bases not matched to a gene. This CDR3 spans 14 amino acids. CDR3 sequence reads: CAWNSGGFTDTQYF. The CDR3 region has the DNA TGTGCCTGGAACAGCGGGGGGTTCACAGATACGCAGTATTTT.

In its sample, this clonotype was seen a few times. The chain carries TRBV2 and TRBJ1-5, with 9 bases aligning to TRBD1. The CDR3 length is 15 residues. Germline V CDR1 and CDR2: SNHLY, FYNNEI. V dropped 6 bases and J dropped 7; count of bases not matched to a gene: 10. The CDR3 bases are TGTGCCAGCAGCCGGGACAGGGTAACAGGGCAGCCCCAGCATTTT. Translation gives CASSRDRVTGQPQHF.

This clonotype showed up just a few times. This sequence joins TRBV20-1 and TRBJ2-5; 7 nucleotides line up with TRBD2. V was clipped by 0 bases and J by 2 bases; unmatched bases: 3. The V gene's germline CDR1 is DFQATT and CDR2 SNEGSKA (reference sequence). This CDR3 region has 14 residues. The chain's CDR3 is CSAREGGDQETQYF. Written as DNA, the CDR3 is TGCAGTGCTAGAGAGGGAGGGGATCAAGAGACCCAGTACTTC.

This chain connects TRBV6-5 to TRBJ2-5; a possible D gene is TRBD1 (6 bases). CDR3 length: 14 amino acids. Trimming pared 5 bases from V and 5 bases from J, leaving 15 bases between. Germline V gene data show CDR1 as MNHEY and CDR2 as SVGAGI. The CDR3 coding sequence is TGTGCCAGCAGTCCAACTATTGGGGGCGAGACCCAGTACTTC. Translated, it gives CASSPTIGGETQYF.